A single sample is the source of the 14 T cell receptor beta chains below, sequenced in a study of blood T cell repertoires in COVID-19. The data were produced by immunoSEQ multiplex PCR, yet TCRdb's version contains in-frame clones alone and is incomplete. This sample yields some 490,000 clones, of which approximately 85% are seen a single time; approximately 2.9% belongs to the top ten. Input material: peripheral blood. Every receptor here comes from a human donor in a cohort sampled during active COVID-19.

The chain joins TRBV15 to TRBJ2-1; no definite D call. V shed 2 bases and J shed 7 bases, with 9 bases lying between them. Germline loops: CDR1 LNHNV, CDR2 YYDKDF (reference sequence). The CDR3 has 13 amino acids. For the CDR3, the DNA is TGTGCCACCAGCAGACAGGCTGGGAATGAGCAGTTCTTC. Residues: CATSRQAGNEQFF.

The table lists this clone with a count of one. The J gene is TRBJ2-7, the V gene TRBV19; 7 nucleotides line up with TRBD2. V lost 3 bases, J lost 0 bases, and 5 bases stayed unmatched. The CDR3 loop spans 15 amino acids. Looked up from germline, CDR1 is LNHDA and CDR2 is SQIVND (reference sequence). The CDR3 bases are TGTGCCAGTAGTATCAGCGGGGTGAACTCCTACGAGCAGTACTTC. Protein: CASSISGVNSYEQYF.

This chain joins TRBV9 and TRBJ2-7; 9 nucleotides agree with TRBD2. Germline values: CDR1 SGDLS, CDR2 YYNGEE. V shed 4 bases and J 0 bases; nucleotides not matched to a gene: 5. The CDR3 runs 15 residues. CDR3 residues: CASSPSGRTSYEQYF. For the CDR3, the DNA is TGTGCCAGCAGCCCAAGCGGGAGGACCTCCTACGAGCAGTACTTC.

The rearrangement links TRBV27 to TRBJ1-3, with D unclear. V gave up 5 bases and J gave up 4 bases, with 15 bases separating them. The CDR3 has 15 amino acids. CDR1 and CDR2 (germline): MNHEY, SMNVEV (reference sequence). CDR3 nucleotide sequence: TGTGCCAGCAGTCTCTTTTCGGGGATCGGAAACACCATATATTTT. This codes for CASSLFSGIGNTIYF.

The rearrangement uses TRBV9 and TRBJ2-3; possibly TRBD2 for D (6 bases). The CDR3 is 15 residues long. Trimming removed 4 bases at V and 4 bases at J, with 16 bases between. The germline CDR1 and CDR2 sequences are SGDLS and YYNGEE. The CDR3 sequence: CASSPDYGRADTQYF. CDR3 sequence (DNA): TGTGCCAGCAGCCCGGACTACGGCCGGGCAGATACGCAGTATTTT. Full variable domain (remainder filled in from reference TRBV9 and TRBJ2-3): DSGVTQTPKHLITATGQRVTLRCSPRSGDLSVYWYQQSLDQGLQFLIQYYNGEERAKGNILERFSAQQFPDLHSELNLSSLELGDSALYFCASSPDYGRADTQYFGPGTRLTVL.

The genes are TRBV7-6 and TRBJ2-2; D might be TRBD2 (6 bases). The germline gives CDR1 SGHVS, CDR2 FNYEAQ. V was pared by 1 base and J by 0 bases, with 9 bases between. This CDR3 has 16 amino acids. CDR3 DNA sequence: TGTGCCAGCAGCTTAGATCCGGGGGCGAACACCGGGGAGCTGTTTTTT. Translating gives CASSLDPGANTGELFF.

The chain has TRBV5-1 and TRBJ2-7, with 9 positions matching TRBD1. With 4 bases clipped from V and 4 bases from J, the junction kept 3 bases outside the gene matches. Germline CDR1 is SGHRS and CDR2 is YFSETQ. The CDR3 totals 13 residues. The CDR3 bases are TGCGCCAGCAGCCGGACAGGGGAATACGAGCAGTACTTC. Translation gives CASSRTGEYEQYF.

The genes are TRBV19 and TRBJ1-5; the D is unclear. CDR3 length equals 15 residues. Trimming took 9 bases from V and 3 from J, leaving 18 bases between them. Looked up from germline, CDR1 is LNHDA and CDR2 is SQIVND (reference sequence). Here the CDR3 DNA reads TGTGCCAGCTCCCAATTATCAGGTGACAATCAGCCCCAGCATTTT. This gives the protein CASSQLSGDNQPQHF.

This rearrangement joins TRBV24-1 to TRBJ1-5; 9 bases are shared with TRBD1. The CDR3 sequence is 15 residues long. Germline V gene data show CDR1 as KGHDR and CDR2 as SFDVKD. J gave up 6 bases and V 5 bases, and 7 bases lay outside the gene matches. CDR3 DNA sequence: TGTGCCACCAGTGGGGGGGGACAGGGTCTTCAGCCCCAGCATTTT. It specifies CATSGGGQGLQPQHF.

The CDR3 loop reads CASSPKQGWTEAFF. DNA of the CDR3: TGTGCCAGCAGCCCGAAACAGGGGTGGACTGAAGCTTTCTTT. The chain employs TRBV3-1 (or the pseudogene TRBV3-2) and TRBJ1-1, with 7 bases matching TRBD1. The CDR3 extends over 14 amino acids. Per germline, CDR1 LGHDT and CDR2 YNNKEL (reference sequence). J lost 5 bases, V lost 4 bases, and 7 bases had no gene match.

The rearrangement uses TRBV9 and TRBJ2-2; TRBD2 is a possible D gene (6 bases). The CDR3 is 15 amino acids. Between the trimmed V and J ends, which lost 2 bases and 3 bases, there was a span of 11 bases. The germline CDR1 and CDR2 sequences are SGDLS and YYNGEE. This chain's CDR3 is CASSVGGRDTGELFF. The DNA of the CDR3 is TGTGCCAGCAGCGTGGGGGGACGGGACACCGGGGAGCTGTTTTTT.

V gene TRBV18 combines with J gene TRBJ1-3, with no clear D. This CDR3 has 16 residues. CDR1 and CDR2 from the germline V gene are KGHSH and LQKENI. The ends were cut back, 3 bases at V and 0 bases at J, with 12 bases in the middle. As DNA, the CDR3 is TGTGCCAGCTCACCTTACGACTGGAGCTCTGGAAACACCATATATTTT. Protein: CASSPYDWSSGNTIYF.

The J gene is TRBJ2-5, the V gene TRBV19; TRBD2 matches 10 bases. The CDR3 contains 16 residues. CDR1 is LNHDA, CDR2 SQIVND, per germline (reference sequence). V shed 5 bases and J 4 bases; nucleotides not matched to a gene: 10. CDR3 nucleotide sequence: TGTGCCAGTAGTTATAAAGCGGGAGGGCCGGGAGAGACCCAGTACTTC. Translation gives CASSYKAGGPGETQYF.

This rearrangement joins TRBV20-1 to TRBJ1-2; 7 bases match TRBD1. This CDR3 is 17 amino acids long. CDR1 is DFQATT, CDR2 SNEGSKA, per germline (reference sequence). Trimming cost V 3 bases and J 2 bases; bases outside gene matches: 15. CDR3 DNA: TGCAGTGCTAGTACAGGGGATTTCTCAATTAAAAACTATGGCTACACCTTC. It specifies CSASTGDFSIKNYGYTF.